This T cell receptor (beta chain) is drawn from a study of shared clonotypes between healthy human individuals (TCRdb year 2020). Study-level background: A couple of women and a few men aged 18 to 49 years were included in the cohort. The study deeply sequenced blood TCR repertoires of about five healthy adults to estimate repertoire size and the extent of clonotype sharing between individuals. To increase sequencing depth and limit assay-specific biases, TCR repertoire library preparation and sequencing were carried out by different laboratories using diverse techniques. Per donor, leukapheresis produced somewhere between about 0.9 and 9.5 billion PBMCs. For each donor, three plates each were used for CD4 naive and CD4 memory, two plates were used for CD8 naive, and one plate was used for CD8 memory.

Overall results and qualifications from the work: Because the study included only a small number of donors, the genetic and exposure-history diversity represented was limited. Naive subsets generally had larger estimated clonotype richness than memory subsets did. Pairwise subsampling indicated that sequencing depth was expected to affect the degree of clonotype sharing among donors. About 4.5% of naive CD4, 3% to 3.5% of naive CD8, roughly 2.4% of memory CD4, and around 0.4% of memory CD8 clonotypes were shared across a few donors. Compared with non-shared clonotypes, the clonotypes found in all four sorted-subset donors had higher generation probabilities. Sampling was restricted to blood, and TCR repertoires in tissues likely differ from the TCR repertoires found in blood. Incomplete sequencing was indicated by rarefaction of sorted-subset datasets, despite the large sequencing depth.

V and J are trimmed by 6 bases and 2 bases, and the gene matches miss 3 bases of the junction. From its cysteine to its phenylalanine, the CDR3 spans 13 amino acids. CDR3 DNA is the only sequence kept; it has 39 bases, read in frame from the first base. Reading the germline V gene (reference sequence) gives CDR1 MNHNY and CDR2 SVGAGI. TCR CDR3 regions were amplified from genomic DNA by multiplex PCR using the deep immunoSEQ assay. For each cell subset, the extracted genomic DNA was distributed evenly across all wells of several immunoSEQ 96-well plates, and each plate served as one replicate. For sorted subsets, approximately 210 ng of genomic DNA, equivalent to 25,000 to 35,000 T cell genomes, went into each replicate PCR. Purified libraries were quantified with a Qubit 3.0 fluorometer, sized on a Bioanalyzer 2100, and re-quantified with the KAPA Library Quantification kit. A separate single-read 150-cycle Illumina NextSeq 550 flow cell was used to sequence each immunoSEQ 96-well plate. Per the authors' processing: Because the immunoSEQ output held only junctional sequences and lacked quality scores, the filtering could not match the filtering applied to full-length reads. Sequences were annotated with PyIR, a Python wrapper for IgBLAST v1.9, using IMGT germline references to assign V/J genes and CDR3. Reads were removed for weak V/J assignments (E-value above 1e-6), missing CDR3, stop codons, out-of-frame junctions, or ambiguous translated residues. V3J clonotypes were defined as sequences sharing the same inferred V gene, J gene, and CDR3 amino acid sequence. Percentage overlap between repertoires was calculated by dividing the number of shared unique clonotypes by the size of the smaller repertoire. Three approaches were used to assess repertoire richness: RTK rarefaction, the Chao1 estimator, and Recon v2.1 estimates of unobserved clonotypes. Generation probabilities for all TCRbeta clonotypes obtained by the gDNA method from a few donors were computed using OLGA. TCRdb limited this immuneACCESS table to in-frame rearrangements with V and J called. A share of clones is missing; checked studies link under half to unresolved V genes, and the rest is unexplained. The DNA gave D and trimming, while V, J and clone size come from that table. In this sample the table shows some 2 million clones, about 94% of which occur a single time. Jointly, the top ten make up 1.2% of the sample.

CD8 naive samples were CD45RO-negative cells positively selected for CCR7, giving a CD45RA+CCR7+ population that excluded TemRA cells. Donors were healthy HIV-negative adults with no recently reported acute infections or vaccinations. All donors were Caucasian adults living in Nashville, Tennessee, USA. After blood collection by leukapheresis, PBMCs were isolated using Ficoll-Histopaque density gradient centrifugation and then cryopreserved in the vapor phase of liquid nitrogen. Purity and quantity of every magnetically sorted T cell population were checked by analytical flow cytometry. Each sorted fraction had its genomic DNA isolated and then quantified by UV absorbance on a Nanodrop 2000c. On this clone: Its specific antigen is unknown. Qualities for individual bases were not recorded, and no much larger clone is one base off.

This TCR was sampled from a man between 18 and 35 years old in good health. Sequencing was carried out using naive CD8+ T cells sorted from blood. This specimen's cell subset or site label, interpreted: CD45RA+CCR7+. The V and J segments used are TRBV6-6 and TRBJ1-2; TRBD1 agrees with 7 junctional bases. The CDR3 region reads CASSQGGNYGYTF. The DNA sequence is as follows: TGTGCCAGCAGCCAAGGGGGCAACTATGGCTACACCTTC.